This entry lists 24 T cell receptor beta chains sequenced from one sample in a study of lymphopenia after photon versus proton radiotherapy (dated by TCRdb to the late 2010s). Libraries were constructed by the immunoSEQ multiplex PCR assay. TCRdb mirrors the immuneACCESS table, restricted to in-frame sequences. Some clones are absent from its copies; in checked studies, under half trace to an unresolved V gene, and the reason for the others is unknown. A total of some 44,000 clones appear in this sample, about four fifths of them only once. The biggest ten clones account for roughly 23% of the sample. The starting material was peripheral blood, obtained from a patient treated with proton-based radiotherapy. All receptors come from a woman in her seventies with pancreatic cancer.

This clone occurred a few times. This chain links TRBV11-2 with TRBJ2-4; D remains ambiguous. The germline V and J ends were trimmed by 5 bases and 5 bases, with 13 bases remaining between them. Germline values: CDR1 SGHAT, CDR2 FQNNGV. The CDR3 sequence is 14 residues long. The CDR3 DNA reads TGTGCCAGCAGCCACTCTAGGGTCGAAAACATTCAGTACTTC. Its protein is CASSHSRVENIQYF.

The V gene is TRBV9, the J gene TRBJ2-7; 8 bases match TRBD2. CDR1 is SGDLS, CDR2 YYNGEE, per germline. Trimming removed 0 bases from V and 4 bases from J; junction bases left unmatched: 6. CDR3 size: 15 residues. The CDR3 sequence is CASSVGREVMYEQYF. In DNA form, the CDR3 reads TGTGCCAGCAGCGTAGGGCGGGAGGTCATGTACGAGCAGTACTTC.

The chain combines TRBV27 with TRBJ2-1; a weak D match, TRBD2 (5 bases). V was cut by 5 bases and J by 3 bases, with 17 bases left in between. The CDR3 has 16 residues. Germline CDR1 reads MNHEY; CDR2 reads SMNVEV (reference sequence). The chain's CDR3 is CASSPRTSGVYNEQFF. For the CDR3, the DNA is TGTGCCAGCAGTCCCCGGACCAGCGGCGTCTACAATGAGCAGTTCTTC.

This rearrangement joins TRBV6-1 to TRBJ1-1, with TRBD1 as a possible D gene (5 bases). The CDR3 extends over 15 amino acids. Trimming shortened V by 4 bases and J by 0 bases, and 12 bases separated the two germline ends. Germline lookup yields CDR1 MNHNS and CDR2 SASEGT. The CDR3 nucleotides are TGTGCCAGCAGTGGCCAGGCAGGGATGAACACTGAAGCTTTCTTT. This codes for CASSGQAGMNTEAFF.

The J gene is TRBJ2-6, the V gene TRBV4-3, with 9 positions matching TRBD2. Trimming at V came to 3 bases and at J to 1 base, leaving 7 bases not matched to a gene. Germline lookup yields CDR1 LGHNA and CDR2 YSLEER. The CDR3 spans 18 residues. The CDR3 sequence: CASSQTGTSSSGANVLTF. In DNA, the CDR3 is TGCGCCAGCAGCCAGACCGGGACTAGCTCATCTGGGGCCAACGTCCTGACTTTC.

The DNA of the CDR3 is TGTGCCAGCAGCTTAGTTGGAGGCGGGAGTCGGGAGACCCAGTACTTC. Translating gives CASSLVGGGSRETQYF. This chain uses TRBV7-2 with TRBJ2-5; 7 bases align to TRBD2. Germline trimming cut 1 base from V and 5 bases from J; bases unmatched to any gene: 10. The CDR3 spans 16 residues. Germline V gene sequence: CDR1 SGHTA, CDR2 FQGNSA.

This chain joins TRBV2 and TRBJ1-1; D call uncertain. Germline lookup yields CDR1 SNHLY and CDR2 FYNNEI. V lost 8 bases and J 0 bases, leaving 10 bases between the germline ends. CDR3 size: 13 residues. CDR3 sequence: CASSVGMNTEAFF. The CDR3 DNA follows: TGTGCCAGCTCGGTGGGGATGAACACTGAAGCTTTCTTT.

The genes are TRBV7-2 and TRBJ2-1, with 10 bases aligning to TRBD2. Germline assignment: CDR1 SGHTA and CDR2 FQGNSA. V lost 5 bases and J lost 0; bases outside the gene matches: 1. The CDR3 sequence is 15 residues long. The CDR3 sequence: CASSPSGSSYNEQFF. The CDR3 DNA reads as TGTGCCAGCAGCCCTAGCGGGAGCTCCTACAATGAGCAGTTCTTC.

This chain joins TRBV18 and TRBJ2-5, with D possibly called TRBD1 or TRBD2 (5 bases each). This CDR3 is 12 amino acids long. In germline, CDR1 is KGHSH, CDR2 LQKENI. Trimming left V 3 bases short and J 4 bases short, with 6 bases between. The CDR3 loop reads CASSPGTETQYF. CDR3 DNA: TGTGCCAGCTCACCCGGGACAGAGACCCAGTACTTC.

V usage is TRBV28 and J usage is TRBJ1-1; tentatively, D is TRBD1 (5 bases). CDR1 is MDHEN and CDR2 is SYDVKM in the germline V gene. CDR3 length: 14 amino acids. V was shortened by 3 bases and J by 1 base, with 9 bases between the two germline ends. The CDR3 loop reads CASSLGQRNTEAFF. The CDR3 DNA is TGTGCCAGCAGTTTGGGGCAAAGGAACACTGAAGCTTTCTTT.

The CDR3 region is CASSNQMSWETQYF. DNA of the CDR3: TGTGCCAGCAGTAACCAAATGTCGTGGGAGACCCAGTACTTC. The J gene is TRBJ2-5, the V gene TRBV27; unclear D gene. CDR3 size: 14 residues. Trimming removed 5 bases at V and 5 bases at J, with 15 bases between. Per germline, CDR1 MNHEY and CDR2 SMNVEV (reference sequence).

CDR3 residues: CASSKGRGLDEKLFF. The CDR3 DNA sequence: TGTGCCAGCAGCAAAGGTAGGGGGCTTGATGAAAAACTGTTTTTT. The chain combines TRBV21-1 with TRBJ1-4; no check of the table's D call, TRBD1, against the DNA was made. TRBV21-1 is flagged as a pseudogene. CDR3 length equals 15 residues.

This clone has a single count. V gene TRBV7-7 combines with J gene TRBJ2-1; D might be TRBD1 or TRBD2, each matching 5 bases. CDR3 length: 11 residues. Germline V gene sequence: CDR1 SSHAT, CDR2 FNYEAQ (reference sequence). V was shortened by 6 bases and J by 10 bases, with 10 bases between the two germline ends. CDR3 region: CASRLGVEQFF. Here the CDR3 DNA reads TGTGCCAGCAGACTAGGGGTGGAGCAGTTCTTC.

The chain is built from TRBV19 and TRBJ1-5, with TRBD1 matching 7 bases. With V trimmed by 3 bases and J by 0 bases, 8 bases remained unmatched. Per germline, CDR1 LNHDA and CDR2 SQIVND (reference sequence). The CDR3 runs 17 residues. The CDR3 sequence is CASSIKGASYSNQPQHF. The CDR3 DNA sequence: TGTGCCAGTAGTATCAAGGGGGCGAGTTATAGCAATCAGCCCCAGCATTTT.

V usage is TRBV7-9 and J usage is TRBJ2-5; 10 bases are a match to TRBD1. Germline V CDR1 and CDR2: SEHNR, FQNEAQ (reference sequence). With 2 bases clipped from V and 3 bases from J, the junction kept 6 bases outside the gene matches. CDR3 length: 16 residues. The CDR3 DNA is TGTGCCAGCAGCTTACTCCGGGACAGGGGAGAAGAGACCCAGTACTTC. Protein sequence: CASSLLRDRGEETQYF.

The chain joins TRBV28 to TRBJ2-7; D is undetermined. CDR3 length equals 14 residues. Trimming took 5 bases from V and 5 from J, leaving 16 bases between them. Germline loops: CDR1 MDHEN, CDR2 SYDVKM. The CDR3 DNA is TGTGCCAGCAGTGCCTCTAGTTTCTCTCACGAGCAGTACTTC. As protein: CASSASSFSHEQYF.

The J gene is TRBJ1-3, the V gene TRBV6-6, with D possibly matching TRBD1 (5 bases). Trimming cost V 2 bases and J 0 bases, with 11 bases left between them. Germline V lookup: CDR1 MNHNY, CDR2 SVGAGI (reference sequence). This CDR3 has 16 residues. CDR3 DNA sequence: TGTGCCAGCAGTTACGGGGGTACCAGCTCTGGAAACACCATATATTTT. Translating gives CASSYGGTSSGNTIYF.

The V and J genes are TRBV29-1 and TRBJ2-1; 9 positions agree with TRBD2. V shed 4 bases, J shed 7 bases, and the junction held 11 bases outside the gene matches. Germline V gene sequence: CDR1 SQVTM, CDR2 ANQGSEA. The length of the CDR3 is 15 residues. CDR3: CSVGQLAGESNEQFF. The CDR3 DNA reads TGCAGCGTTGGACAATTAGCGGGAGAATCGAATGAGCAGTTCTTC.

The V gene is TRBV18, the J gene TRBJ2-5; no definite D call. The CDR3 is made up of 12 amino acids. The germline V gene has CDR1 KGHSH and CDR2 LQKENI. V lost 3 bases and J 1 base, leaving 3 bases between the germline ends. CDR3 DNA: TGTGCCAGCTCACCCTCCCAAGAGACCCAGTACTTC. This codes for CASSPSQETQYF.

The chain uses TRBV14 and TRBJ2-2; TRBD2 aligns across 12 bases. The germline gives CDR1 SGHDN, CDR2 FVKESK. This CDR3 is built from 22 residues. Trimming cost V 6 bases and J 3 bases; bases outside gene matches: 23. The CDR3 DNA reads TGTGCCAGCAGTCCTGCCAGCCAGAAAGGACTAGCGGGGAGAGGATACACCGGGGAGCTGTTTTTT. It encodes CASSPASQKGLAGRGYTGELFF.

The rearrangement joins TRBV2 to TRBJ1-2; D is unresolved. V lost 4 bases and J lost 1, with 4 bases in between. The CDR3 contains 12 residues. Per germline, CDR1 SNHLY and CDR2 FYNNEI. The CDR3 coding sequence is TGTGCCAGCAGTGGACTTAACTATGGCTACACCTTC. It encodes CASSGLNYGYTF.

This CDR3 is CASSPRTSGYTDTQYF. The CDR3, as DNA: TGTGCCAGCAGTCCCAGGACTAGCGGATACACAGATACGCAGTATTTT. The gene calls are TRBV25-1 and TRBJ2-3; 10 bases match TRBD2. J lost 2 bases, V lost 5 bases, and 7 bases had no gene match. The CDR3 totals 16 residues. CDR1 MGHDK and CDR2 SYGVNS come from the germline V gene.

This sequence joins TRBV21-1 and TRBJ1-1; the table names TRBD1, a call not compared with the DNA. TRBV21-1 is a documented pseudogene. The CDR3 spans 14 residues. In DNA form, the CDR3 reads TGTGCCAGCAGCAAAGAGCCCAGGGTACAATTAGCTTTCTTT. Translating it yields CASSKEPRVQLAFF.

The CDR3 reads CASAQDRGSDEQYF. CDR3 in DNA: TGTGCCAGCGCCCAGGACAGGGGATCCGACGAGCAGTACTTC. The chain links TRBV18 to TRBJ2-7; TRBD1 matches 9 bases. Germline V lookup: CDR1 KGHSH, CDR2 LQKENI. V shed 8 bases and J 5 bases; nucleotides not matched to a gene: 10. This CDR3 has 14 amino acids.